This TCR beta chain was captured by sequencing in a study of T cells in Graves' hyperthyroidism and ophthalmopathy. In patients aged 18 to 65, hyperthyroidism was newly diagnosed, with duration under 2 months. Diagnosing involved the use of clinical symptoms, serum thyroxine and TRAb, thyroid ultrasound and orbital computed tomography. This clonotype was counted ten times or more. Its antigen remains unidentified. RNA transcripts gave rise to amplified TCR beta CDR3 regions. First-round RT-PCR targeting the TCR CDR3 was performed with the HTBI primer set. TCRdb itself ran the multiplex PCR reads through MiXCR, one entry per CDR3 protein. The sample shows roughly 96,000 distinct CDR3 sequences, just over 50% of them seen only once. Study-level findings and limits: Among thyroid clonotypes expanded above 0.001, most also appeared in blood. Ophthalmopathy was predicted by the model a median of roughly 6 months ahead of onset.

Trimming at V came to 2 bases and at J to 6 bases, leaving 2 bases not matched to a gene. The V gene's germline CDR1 is SQVTM and CDR2 ANQGSEA. The CDR3 consists of 12 residues. Sample: blood. V gene TRBV29-1 combines with J gene TRBJ2-5, with TRBD1 matching over 8 bases. This receptor was taken from a woman in her 40s with Graves' hyperthyroidism. Written as DNA, the CDR3 is TGCAGCGTTGAACGGGACAGGCAGACCCAGTACTTC. The encoded protein is CSVERDRQTQYF.